Presented here are 7 T cell receptor beta chains from one specimen sequenced in a study of T cell responses to AZD1222 COVID-19 vaccine. Using immunoSEQ multiplex PCR, the repertoire was profiled, and TCRdb retains in-frame clones only, with some absent. The sample has roughly 150,000 clones; 80% to 90% are singletons. Sequencing was performed on peripheral blood, taken on day 0 of AZD1222 vaccination. These receptors all stem from an adult in good health.

Only a few counts were recorded for this clone. For the CDR3, the DNA is TGTGCCAGCAGTTTAAGGGGGCGCAACAATCAGCCCCAGCATTTT. Encoded protein: CASSLRGRNNQPQHF. This chain uses TRBV27 with TRBJ1-5; TRBD1 agrees at 7 bases. The trim removed 2 bases at V and 3 bases at J, leaving 4 bases unmatched. CDR3 length: 15 amino acids. Germline values: CDR1 MNHEY, CDR2 SMNVEV (reference sequence).

The chain recombines TRBV9 with TRBJ2-7; D may be TRBD2 (6 bases). V shed 0 bases and J shed 6 bases, with 16 bases lying between them. The CDR3 consists of 15 residues. The V gene's germline CDR1 is SGDLS and CDR2 YYNGEE. DNA of the CDR3: TGTGCCAGCAGCGTAGACCCTCTTAGCGGTAGCGAGCAGTACTTC. Its protein product is CASSVDPLSGSEQYF.

V usage is TRBV28 and J usage is TRBJ2-4; 7 nucleotides align to TRBD1. Unmatched junction bases numbered 8, after V lost 4 bases and J lost 2 bases. Germline CDR1 and CDR2: MDHEN and SYDVKM. This CDR3 spans 16 amino acids. The CDR3 region is CASSSPGTASKNIQYF. The CDR3 DNA is TGTGCCAGCAGTTCCCCCGGGACAGCTTCCAAAAACATTCAGTACTTC.

The rearrangement uses TRBV6-2 or TRBV6-3 and TRBJ2-1, with D maybe TRBD2 (5 bases). The CDR3 extends over 15 amino acids. Germline V gene lookup returns CDR1 MNHEY and CDR2 SVGEGT. V shed 2 bases and J shed 11 bases, with 19 bases lying between them. The CDR3 is CASSYDTPRRTKQFF. CDR3 nucleotide sequence: TGTGCCAGCAGTTACGACACCCCCAGGAGGACGAAGCAGTTCTTC.

The chain employs TRBV7-2 and TRBJ1-1, with a tentative D call TRBD1 (5 bases). The germline V and J ends were trimmed by 2 bases and 2 bases, with 15 bases remaining between them. CDR3 length: 16 residues. Germline CDR1 and CDR2: SGHTA and FQGNSA. The CDR3 DNA follows: TGTGCCAGCAGCTTAAGGGGCGGGGGATTTAACACTGAAGCTTTCTTT. This sequence encodes CASSLRGGGFNTEAFF.

The J gene is TRBJ1-6, the V gene TRBV12-3 or TRBV12-4; D call uncertain. This CDR3 is built from 12 residues. Trimming stripped 3 bases from V and 10 bases from J, with 7 bases between. In DNA, the CDR3 is TGTGCCAGCAGTTTGAGGGAATCACCCCTCCACTTT. Protein: CASSLRESPLHF.

This clone was detected only once. The chain employs TRBV29-1 and TRBJ1-1; D is ambiguous. Germline CDR1 and CDR2: SQVTM and ANQGSEA. Between the trimmed V and J ends, which lost 4 bases and 1 base, there was a span of 19 bases. The CDR3 runs 16 residues. The CDR3 loop reads CSVVPLDLGSNTEAFF. The DNA for the CDR3 is TGCAGCGTTGTACCGTTAGATCTGGGATCGAACACTGAAGCTTTCTTT.